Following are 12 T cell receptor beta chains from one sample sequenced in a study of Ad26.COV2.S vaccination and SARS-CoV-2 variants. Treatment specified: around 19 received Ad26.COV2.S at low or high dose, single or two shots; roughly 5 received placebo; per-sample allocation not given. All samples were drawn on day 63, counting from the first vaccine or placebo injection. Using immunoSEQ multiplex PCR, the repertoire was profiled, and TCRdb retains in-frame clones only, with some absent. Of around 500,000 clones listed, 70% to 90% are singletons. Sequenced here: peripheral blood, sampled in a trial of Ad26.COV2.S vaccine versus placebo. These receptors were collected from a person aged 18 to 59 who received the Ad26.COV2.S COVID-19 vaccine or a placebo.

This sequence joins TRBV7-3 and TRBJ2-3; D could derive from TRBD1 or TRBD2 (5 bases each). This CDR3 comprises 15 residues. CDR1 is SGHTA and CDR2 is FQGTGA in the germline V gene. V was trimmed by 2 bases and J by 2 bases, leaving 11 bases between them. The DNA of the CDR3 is TGTGCCAGCAGCTTATCCCCGGGGACCACAGATACGCAGTATTTT. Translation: CASSLSPGTTDTQYF.

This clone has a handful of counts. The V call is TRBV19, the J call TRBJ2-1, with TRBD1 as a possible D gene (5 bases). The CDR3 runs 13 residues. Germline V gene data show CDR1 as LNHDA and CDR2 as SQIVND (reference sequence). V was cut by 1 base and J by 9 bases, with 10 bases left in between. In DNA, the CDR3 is TGTGCCAGTAGTATAGCTTCAGGGTTTGAGCAGTTCTTC. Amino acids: CASSIASGFEQFF.

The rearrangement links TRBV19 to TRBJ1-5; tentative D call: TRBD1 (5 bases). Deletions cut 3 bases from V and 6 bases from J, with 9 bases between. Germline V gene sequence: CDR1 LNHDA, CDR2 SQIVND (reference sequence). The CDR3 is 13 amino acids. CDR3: CASSMSRGQPQHF. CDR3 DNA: TGTGCCAGTAGTATGAGTAGGGGTCAGCCCCAGCATTTT.

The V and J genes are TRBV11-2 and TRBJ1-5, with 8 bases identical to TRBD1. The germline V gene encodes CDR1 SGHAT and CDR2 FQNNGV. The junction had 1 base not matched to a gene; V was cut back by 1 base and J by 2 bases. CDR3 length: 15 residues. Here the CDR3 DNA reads TGTGCCAGCAGCTTAGGACAGGGGCGCAATCAGCCCCAGCATTTT. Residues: CASSLGQGRNQPQHF.

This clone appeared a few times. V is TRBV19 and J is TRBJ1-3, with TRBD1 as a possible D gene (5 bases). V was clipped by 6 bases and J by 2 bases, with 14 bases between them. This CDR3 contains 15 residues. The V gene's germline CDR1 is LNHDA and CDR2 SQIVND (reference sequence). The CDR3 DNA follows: TGTGCCAGTAGCGCCACAGGTACGGCTGGAAACACCATATATTTT. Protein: CASSATGTAGNTIYF.

The CDR3 DNA is TGTGCCAGCAGCTTAGCAAACTCCTACGAGCAGTACTTC. Translation gives CASSLANSYEQYF. The rearrangement uses TRBV7-2 and TRBJ2-7; D is ambiguous. Trimming took off 0 bases at V and 0 bases at J, with 3 bases between the two ends. This CDR3 region has 13 residues. Germline V CDR1 and CDR2: SGHTA, FQGNSA.

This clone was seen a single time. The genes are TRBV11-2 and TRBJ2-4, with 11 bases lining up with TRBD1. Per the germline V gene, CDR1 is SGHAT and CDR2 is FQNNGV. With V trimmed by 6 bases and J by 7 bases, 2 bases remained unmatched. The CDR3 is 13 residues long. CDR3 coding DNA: TGTGCCAGCAGAGGGACAGGGGGGAACATTCAGTACTTC. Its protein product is CASRGTGGNIQYF.

The CDR3 spells CSVVAGGPYEQYF. The CDR3 DNA sequence: TGCAGCGTCGTAGCGGGAGGGCCCTACGAGCAGTACTTC. The chain uses TRBV29-1 and TRBJ2-7; the match to TRBD2 covers 11 bases. CDR3 length: 13 residues. CDR1 SQVTM and CDR2 ANQGSEA come from the germline V gene. The V gene end was trimmed by 6 bases and the J gene end by 2 bases; junction bases not matched to a gene: 3.

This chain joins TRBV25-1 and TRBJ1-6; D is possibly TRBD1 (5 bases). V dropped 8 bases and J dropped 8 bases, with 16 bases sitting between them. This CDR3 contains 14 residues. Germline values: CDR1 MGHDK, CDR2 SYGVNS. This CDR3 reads CASGGTWGYSPLHF. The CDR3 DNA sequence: TGTGCCAGCGGCGGGACTTGGGGTTATTCACCCCTCCACTTT.

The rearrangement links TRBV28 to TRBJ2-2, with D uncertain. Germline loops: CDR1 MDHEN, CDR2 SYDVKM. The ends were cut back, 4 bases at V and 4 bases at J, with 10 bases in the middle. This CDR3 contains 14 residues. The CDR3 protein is CASSSHQPTGELFF. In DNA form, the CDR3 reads TGTGCCAGCAGTTCCCACCAACCCACCGGGGAGCTGTTTTTT.

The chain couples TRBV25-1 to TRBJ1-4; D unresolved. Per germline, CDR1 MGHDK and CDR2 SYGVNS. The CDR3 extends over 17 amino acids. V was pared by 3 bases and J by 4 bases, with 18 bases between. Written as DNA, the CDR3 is TGTGCCAGCAGTGATGGGGTTTCTAACTCATTTAATGAAAAACTGTTTTTT. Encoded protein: CASSDGVSNSFNEKLFF.

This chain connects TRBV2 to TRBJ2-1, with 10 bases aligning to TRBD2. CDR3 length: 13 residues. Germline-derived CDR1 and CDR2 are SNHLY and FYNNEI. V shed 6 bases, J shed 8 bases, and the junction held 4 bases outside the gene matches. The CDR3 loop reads CASRLAGVYEQFF. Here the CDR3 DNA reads TGTGCCAGCAGGCTAGCGGGAGTCTATGAGCAGTTCTTC.